What follows describes a single T cell receptor (beta chain). This record comes from a study of T cell changes during pregnancy in multiple sclerosis. CDR3 length: 15 amino acids. The junction had 4 bases not matched to a gene; V was cut back by 3 bases and J by 4 bases. CDR1 MGHDK and CDR2 SYGVNS come from the germline V gene. Assay: immunoSEQ multiplex PCR; the TCRdb copy retains only in-frame clones and omits some. The sample contains around 36,000 clones, approximately 92% of which appear only once. Sequenced material: peripheral blood, taken before pregnancy. The receptor's source is a female donor with multiple sclerosis, enrolled in a pregnancy study. The chain carries TRBV25-1 and TRBJ2-2; 8 nucleotides agree with TRBD2. Written as DNA, the CDR3 is TGTGCCAGCAGTGATCATACTAGCGGCACCGGGGAGCTGTTTTTT. It codes for CASSDHTSGTGELFF.